These 26 T cell receptor beta chains were all obtained from the same sample, sequenced in a study of monozygotic twins with inflammatory bowel disease. From its re-call of the 5' RACE reads, TCRdb lists each CDR3 protein once, without DNA. The sample features roughly 160,000 distinct CDR3 sequences, with around 7% in its top ten. The sample taken for sequencing was blood. These TCRs come from a human donor with ulcerative colitis or Crohn's disease, or a healthy co-twin of an affected twin (not recorded which).

This rearrangement joins TRBV29-1 to TRBJ2-7; TCRdb names TRBD1, which stays unverified in the absence of DNA. Germline V gene sequence: CDR1 SQVTM, CDR2 ANQGSEA. The CDR3 is 13 residues long. This chain's CDR3 is CSVVGQGKDEQYF.

The chain recombines TRBV5-1 with TRBJ2-2. Germline V gives CDR1 SGHRS, CDR2 YFSETQ. The CDR3 spans 15 residues. CDR3 sequence reads: CASSPGGGYTGELFF.

J is TRBJ2-7 and V is TRBV4-3. Germline V gives CDR1 LGHNA, CDR2 YSLEER. The CDR3 length is 15 residues. This CDR3 reads CASSQVRGSAYEQYF.

The chain combines TRBV5-1 with TRBJ2-1. Germline V gene lookup returns CDR1 SGHRS and CDR2 YFSETQ. The CDR3 is 16 residues long. The CDR3 here is CASSLSLQGPYNEQFF.

This rearrangement joins TRBV5-1 to TRBJ2-2; the TRBD1 assignment by TCRdb is unverifiable without DNA. The CDR3 runs 19 residues. Germline V CDR1 and CDR2: SGHRS, YFSETQ. The CDR3 reads CASSQTHKHRGENTGELFF.

Here the CDR3 reads CASSLGPGQGRLTQFF. The chain combines TRBV28 with TRBJ2-1; TCRdb gives TRBD1 as the D gene, but with no DNA this cannot be confirmed. The CDR3 is made up of 16 amino acids. CDR1 and CDR2 from the germline V gene are MDHEN and SYDVKM.

The chain recombines TRBV7-9 with TRBJ2-5; lacking DNA, the TRBD2 call made by TCRdb goes unchecked. This CDR3 is 13 amino acids long. Germline V gene sequence: CDR1 SEHNR, CDR2 FQNEAQ (reference sequence). The CDR3 protein is CASSLSGQETQYF. Full variable domain (outside the CDR3, taken from reference TRBV7-9 and TRBJ2-5): DTGVSQNPRHKITKRGQNVTFRCDPISEHNRLYWYRQTLGQGPEFLTYFQNEAQLEKSRLLSDRFSAERPKGSFSTLEIQRTEQGDSAMYLCASSLSGQETQYFGPGTRLLVL.

The J gene is TRBJ1-5, the V gene TRBV6-2 or TRBV6-3; the TRBD1 assignment by TCRdb is unverifiable without DNA. The CDR3 sequence is 14 residues long. Germline loops: CDR1 MNHEY, CDR2 SVGEGT. The CDR3 spells CASTYRGYNQPQHF.

The J gene is TRBJ2-3, the V gene TRBV9; without DNA, the TCRdb call of TRBD1 cannot be checked. CDR1 SGDLS and CDR2 YYNGEE come from the germline V gene. This CDR3 comprises 15 residues. The CDR3 here is CASSVRRGGPDTQYF. The variable domain in full, with the rest retrieved from reference TRBV9 and TRBJ2-3, is DSGVTQTPKHLITATGQRVTLRCSPRSGDLSVYWYQQSLDQGLQFLIQYYNGEERAKGNILERFSAQQFPDLHSELNLSSLELGDSALYFCASSVRRGGPDTQYFGPGTRLTVL.

The chain uses TRBV6-6 and TRBJ2-3; TCRdb's D call of TRBD2 is untestable without DNA. Germline CDR1 is MNHNY and CDR2 is SVGAGI (reference sequence). The CDR3 runs 16 residues. CDR3: CASSHPVAGGEDTQYF.

The chain links TRBV15 to TRBJ1-4. Germline V gives CDR1 LNHNV, CDR2 YYDKDF (reference sequence). This CDR3 region has 13 residues. The chain's CDR3 is CATSRDSNEKLFF.

The chain couples TRBV20-1 to TRBJ1-6; TCRdb designates TRBD1, a call that cannot be tested without DNA. CDR3 length: 17 amino acids. Per germline, CDR1 DFQATT and CDR2 SNEGSKA (reference sequence). CDR3: CSARDRGEGQYNSPLHF.

This CDR3 reads CSARFGSGGRQLLNGYTF. This chain links TRBV20-1 with TRBJ1-2; TCRdb lists TRBD1, though no DNA is available to test this call. The CDR3 has 18 amino acids. In germline, CDR1 is DFQATT, CDR2 SNEGSKA (reference sequence).

The chain combines TRBV27 with TRBJ2-3; TCRdb names TRBD1, which stays unverified in the absence of DNA. This CDR3 spans 16 amino acids. Germline V lookup: CDR1 MNHEY, CDR2 SMNVEV (reference sequence). CDR3 sequence reads: CASTQWAGTSTDTQYF.

J is TRBJ1-6 and V is TRBV5-5; the TCRdb call, TRBD1, lacks DNA for checking. In germline, CDR1 is SGHKS, CDR2 YYEKEE (reference sequence). This CDR3 is built from 17 residues. CDR3 in amino acids: CASSGTADVQWGSPLHF.

This chain connects TRBV7-9 to TRBJ1-2; no DNA is available, so the TRBD1 call from TCRdb remains unchecked. Germline CDR1 and CDR2: SEHNR and FQNEAQ (reference sequence). The CDR3 is 15 residues long. CDR3 sequence: CASSLTPGQESGYTF.

The chain has TRBV6-1 and TRBJ2-2; the TRBD2 assignment by TCRdb is unverifiable without DNA. CDR3 length: 15 residues. Germline loops: CDR1 MNHNS, CDR2 SASEGT. The CDR3 loop is CATSRAGDPTGELFF.

This sequence joins TRBV6-4 and TRBJ2-6; checking the TCRdb D call of TRBD2 is not possible without DNA. The CDR3 consists of 18 residues. CDR1 is MRHNA, CDR2 SNTAGT, per germline. This chain's CDR3 is CASRPGQGRAPGANVLTF.

The gene calls are TRBV10-3 and TRBJ2-2; the D gene TCRdb calls, TRBD2, cannot be checked with no DNA. The length of the CDR3 is 13 residues. Looked up from germline, CDR1 is ENHRY and CDR2 is SYGVKD. CDR3 loop: CAISESGTGELFF.

The gene calls are TRBV3-1 and TRBJ1-1; TCRdb outputs TRBD1, but without DNA this stays unchecked. The CDR3 length is 14 residues. The germline V gene has CDR1 LGHDT and CDR2 YNNKEL (reference sequence). CDR3 sequence: CASSPQGWDTEAFF.

V and J are TRBV5-1 and TRBJ2-7; lacking DNA, the TRBD2 call made by TCRdb goes unchecked. This CDR3 has 15 amino acids. Germline lookup yields CDR1 SGHRS and CDR2 YFSETQ. CDR3 protein: CASSSRLAGAYEQYF.

V gene TRBV20-1 combines with J gene TRBJ2-7; there is no DNA to check the TCRdb D call of TRBD2. This CDR3 comprises 15 residues. Germline CDR1 and CDR2: DFQATT and SNEGSKA (reference sequence). CDR3: CSARLPSGSVREQYF.

This chain links TRBV7-2 with TRBJ2-2; the D call of TRBD2 rests on TCRdb alone, since no DNA is present to check it. The V gene's germline CDR1 is SGHTA and CDR2 FQGNSA. This CDR3 spans 16 amino acids. CDR3 protein: CASSSASGRWGGELFF.

CDR3 loop: CASSYSKTELAGRQETQYF. The chain joins TRBV6-5 to TRBJ2-5; TCRdb gives TRBD2 as the D gene, but with no DNA this cannot be confirmed. This CDR3 region has 19 residues. Germline CDR1 reads MNHEY; CDR2 reads SVGAGI.

The chain links TRBV10-3 to TRBJ2-1; TCRdb outputs TRBD2, but without DNA this stays unchecked. The CDR3 loop spans 17 amino acids. Germline V gives CDR1 ENHRY, CDR2 SYGVKD. This chain's CDR3 is CAISEPVLARNYNEQFF.

The rearrangement links TRBV4-1 to TRBJ1-1; TCRdb picks TRBD1, but there is no DNA to check that call. This CDR3 spans 13 amino acids. The germline gives CDR1 MGHRA, CDR2 YSYEKL. CDR3 protein: CASTGPMNTEAFF.